This is a list of T cell receptor beta chains from one sample in a study of lymphopenia after photon versus proton radiotherapy. The data were produced by immunoSEQ multiplex PCR, yet TCRdb's version contains in-frame clones alone and is incomplete. The table has tens of thousands of clones, around 87% seen once. This material consisted of peripheral blood, taken from a patient treated with proton-based radiotherapy. Receptors were obtained from a man older than 75 with esophageal cancer. CDR3s include the opening cysteine and the closing phenylalanine or tryptophan. Fields, in order: J gene, D gene, clone size, V gene, CDR3 protein, CDR3 DNA. The D gene is left open where the match is weak. Size is stated for part of the rows, as once, few or many counts, or as a class when the clone is expanded.

>TRBJ1-2|.|few|TRBV7-9
CASSFIFTRAGHYGYTF
TGTGCCAGCAGCTTTATTTTCACCCGGGCAGGGCACTATGGCTACACCTTC
>TRBJ2-1|TRBD2|.|TRBV10-1
CASSRRIGTSGSSNEQFF
TGCGCCAGCAGCAGACGGATCGGGACTAGCGGGAGTTCCAATGAGCAGTTCTTC
>TRBJ2-7|.|.|TRBV5-1
CASRLPVSYEQYF
TGCGCCAGCAGGCTTCCCGTCTCCTACGAGCAGTACTTC
>TRBJ2-7|TRBD2|.|TRBV19
CASSSLASGGYEQYF
TGTGCCAGTAGTAGCTTGGCTAGCGGGGGGTACGAGCAGTACTTC
>TRBJ1-1|TRBD1|.|TRBV11-2
CASSSYRGLDAFF
TGTGCCAGCAGCTCCTACAGGGGTCTGGATGCTTTCTTT
>TRBJ1-5|.|.|TRBV6-1
CASSFRGRGQPQHF
TGTGCCAGCAGCTTCAGGGGTCGGGGCCAGCCCCAGCATTTT
>TRBJ2-2|.|once|TRBV29-1
CSVHLRSGELFF
TGCAGCGTTCACCTCAGGTCCGGGGAGCTGTTTTTT
>TRBJ1-1|.|.|TRBV7-9
CASSPPGQENTEAFF
TGTGCCAGCAGCCCCCCGGGACAAGAGAACACTGAAGCTTTCTTT
>TRBJ1-6|TRBD1|.|TRBV4-3
CASSQDLGGRNSPLHF
TGCGCCAGCAGCCAAGATCTAGGGGGCAGGAATTCACCCCTCCACTTT
>TRBJ2-5|.|few|TRBV21-1
CASSKSGGVPGLAGGRSQETQYF
TGTGCCAGCAGCAAATCCGGTGGTGTCCCGGGCCTAGCGGGAGGGCGGTCTCAAGAGACCCAGTACTTC
>TRBJ2-7|TRBD2|.|TRBV7-2
CASSTRLAGDDEQYF
TGTGCCAGCAGCACCCGACTAGCGGGAGACGACGAGCAGTACTTC
>TRBJ2-7|.|.|TRBV13
CASSLGGVRNEQYF
TGTGCCAGCAGCTTAGGGGGCGTTAGAAACGAGCAGTACTTC
>TRBJ2-2|.|few|TRBV4-1
CASSHPFQRVGTGELFF
TGCGCCAGCAGCCATCCCTTTCAAAGGGTCGGCACCGGGGAGCTGTTTTTT
>TRBJ2-7|.|few|TRBV27
CASRKHSDRSYEQYF
TGTGCCAGCAGAAAACACAGCGATAGGTCCTACGAGCAGTACTTC
>TRBJ2-1|TRBD2|.|TRBV11-1
CASSLQLAGGRIYNEQFF
TGTGCCAGCAGCCTCCAACTAGCGGGGGGCAGAATATACAATGAGCAGTTCTTC
>TRBJ2-1|.|once|TRBV27
CASSLGQHNEQFF
TGTGCCAGCAGTTTAGGACAGCACAATGAGCAGTTCTTC
>TRBJ1-2|TRBD1|.|TRBV5-4
CASSLVGTGSYGYTF
TGTGCCAGCAGCTTGGTGGGGACAGGATCCTATGGCTACACCTTC
>TRBJ2-1|.|.|TRBV20-1
CSPSGRTSQFF
TGCAGTCCATCCGGTAGGACTTCCCAGTTCTTC
>TRBJ1-3|TRBD1|.|TRBV5-6
CASSRVDRAMTGNTIYF
TGTGCCAGCAGCCGGGTCGACAGGGCGATGACTGGAAACACCATATATTTT
>TRBJ2-7|TRBD1|.|TRBV5-5
CASSLWDRAYEQYF
TGTGCCAGCAGCTTGTGGGACAGAGCCTACGAGCAGTACTTC
>TRBJ1-2|.|.|TRBV10-3
CAITSGQYGYTF
TGTGCCATCACCTCAGGGCAGTATGGCTACACCTTC
>TRBJ2-2|TRBD1|.|TRBV18
CASSPRTGAFGELFF
TGTGCCAGCTCACCACGGACAGGGGCGTTCGGGGAGCTGTTTTTT
>TRBJ2-1|TRBD2|.|TRBV6-6
CASKAFPAGEGQQFF
TGTGCCAGCAAAGCTTTTCCAGCGGGAGAAGGTCAGCAGTTCTTC
>TRBJ1-6|.|.|TRBV19
CASSDIQGFSPLHF
TGTGCCAGTAGTGATATCCAGGGGTTTTCACCCCTCCACTTT
>TRBJ2-1|TRBD1|.|TRBV5-8
CASSRVGTGSYNEQFF
TGTGCCAGCAGCCGCGTCGGGACAGGGTCCTACAATGAGCAGTTCTTC
>TRBJ1-6|TRBD1|.|TRBV19
CASSYQGQLPPLHF
TGTGCCAGTAGTTACCAGGGACAGCTTCCACCCCTCCACTTT
>TRBJ1-3|.|.|TRBV21-1
CASSKEGFRSVSGNTIYF
TGTGCCAGCAGCAAAGAGGGCTTTCGTTCGGTCTCTGGAAACACCATATATTTT
>TRBJ2-5|.|once|TRBV7-9
CASSLVVETQYF
TGTGCCAGCAGCTTAGTGGTCGAGACCCAGTACTTC
>TRBJ2-5|TRBD1|.|TRBV5-6
CASSRRQGARSWTQYF
TGTGCCAGCAGCCGCCGACAGGGGGCGCGGTCTTGGACCCAGTACTTC
>TRBJ2-7|.|few|TRBV5-1
CASSLEQAPYEQYF
TGCGCCAGCAGCTTGGAACAGGCCCCCTACGAGCAGTACTTC